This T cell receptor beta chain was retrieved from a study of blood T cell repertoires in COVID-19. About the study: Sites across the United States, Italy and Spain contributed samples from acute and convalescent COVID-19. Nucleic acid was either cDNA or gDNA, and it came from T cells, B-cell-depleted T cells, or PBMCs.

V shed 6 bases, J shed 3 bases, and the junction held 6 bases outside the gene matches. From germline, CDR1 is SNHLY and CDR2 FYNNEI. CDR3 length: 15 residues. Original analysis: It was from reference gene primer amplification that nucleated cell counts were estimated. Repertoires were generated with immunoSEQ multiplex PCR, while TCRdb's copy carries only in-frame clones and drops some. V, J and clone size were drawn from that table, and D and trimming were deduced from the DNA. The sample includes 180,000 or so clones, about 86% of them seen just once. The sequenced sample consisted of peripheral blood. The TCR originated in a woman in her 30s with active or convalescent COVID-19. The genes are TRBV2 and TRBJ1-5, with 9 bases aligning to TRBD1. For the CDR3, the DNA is TGTGCCAGCAGGGCCCGGGACAGGGACAATCAGCCCCAGCATTTT. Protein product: CASRARDRDNQPQHF.